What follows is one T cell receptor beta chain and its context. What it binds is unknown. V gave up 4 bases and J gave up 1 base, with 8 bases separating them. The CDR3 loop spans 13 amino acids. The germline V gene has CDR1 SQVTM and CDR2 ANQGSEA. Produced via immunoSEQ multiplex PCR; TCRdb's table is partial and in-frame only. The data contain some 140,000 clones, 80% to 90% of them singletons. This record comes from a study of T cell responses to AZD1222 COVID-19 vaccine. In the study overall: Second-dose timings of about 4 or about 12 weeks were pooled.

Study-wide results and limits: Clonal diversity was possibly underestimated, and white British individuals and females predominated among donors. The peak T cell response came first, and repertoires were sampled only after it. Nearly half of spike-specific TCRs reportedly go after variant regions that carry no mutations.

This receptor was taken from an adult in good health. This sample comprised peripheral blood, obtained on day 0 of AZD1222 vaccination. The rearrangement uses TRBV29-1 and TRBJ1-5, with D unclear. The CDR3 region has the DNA TGCAGCGTTGCCGGATCAAGCAATCAGCCCCAGCATTTT. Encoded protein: CSVAGSSNQPQHF.